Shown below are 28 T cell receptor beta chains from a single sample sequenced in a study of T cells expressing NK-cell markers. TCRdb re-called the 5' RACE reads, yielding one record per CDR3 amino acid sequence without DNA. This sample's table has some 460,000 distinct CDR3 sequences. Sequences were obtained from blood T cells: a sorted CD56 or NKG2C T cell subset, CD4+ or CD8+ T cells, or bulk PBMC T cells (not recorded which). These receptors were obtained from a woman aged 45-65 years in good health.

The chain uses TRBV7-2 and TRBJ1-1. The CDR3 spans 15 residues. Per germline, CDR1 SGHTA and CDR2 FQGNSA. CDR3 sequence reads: CASSSEGQRDTEAFF.

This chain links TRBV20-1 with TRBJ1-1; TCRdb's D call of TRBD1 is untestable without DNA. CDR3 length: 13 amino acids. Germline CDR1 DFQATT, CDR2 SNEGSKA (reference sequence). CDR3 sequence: CSASPGTNTEAFF.

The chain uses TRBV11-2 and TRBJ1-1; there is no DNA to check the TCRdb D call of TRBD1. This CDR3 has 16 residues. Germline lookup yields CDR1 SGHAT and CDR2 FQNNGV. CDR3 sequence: CASSLEQGWVNTEAFF.

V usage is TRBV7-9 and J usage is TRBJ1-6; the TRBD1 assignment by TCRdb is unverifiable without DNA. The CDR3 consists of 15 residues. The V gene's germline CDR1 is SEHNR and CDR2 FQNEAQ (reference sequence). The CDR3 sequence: CASSLAGTDNSPLHF.

The CDR3: CASSLGLAGGAETQYF. The J gene is TRBJ2-5, the V gene TRBV12-3 or TRBV12-4; the D call of TRBD2 rests on TCRdb alone, since no DNA is present to check it. This CDR3 is built from 16 residues.

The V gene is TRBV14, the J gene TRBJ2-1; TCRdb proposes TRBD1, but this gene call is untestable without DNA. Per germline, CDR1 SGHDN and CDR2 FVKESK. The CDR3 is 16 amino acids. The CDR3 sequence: CASSQIGQGPYNEQFF.

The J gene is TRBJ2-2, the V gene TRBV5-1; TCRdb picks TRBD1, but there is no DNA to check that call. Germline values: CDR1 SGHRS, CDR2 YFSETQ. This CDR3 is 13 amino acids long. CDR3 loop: CASGTRETGELFF. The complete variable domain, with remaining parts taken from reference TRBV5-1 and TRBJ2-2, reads KAGVTQTPRYLIKTRGQQVTLSCSPISGHRSVSWYQQTPGQGLQFLFEYFSETQRNKGNFPGRFSGRQFSNSRSEMNVSTLELGDSALYLCASGTRETGELFFGEGSRLTVL.

CDR3 amino acids: CASRGLAHNEQFF. The rearrangement uses TRBV6-1 and TRBJ2-1; without DNA, the TCRdb call of TRBD2 cannot be checked. Germline V CDR1 and CDR2: MNHNS, SASEGT. This CDR3 region has 13 residues.

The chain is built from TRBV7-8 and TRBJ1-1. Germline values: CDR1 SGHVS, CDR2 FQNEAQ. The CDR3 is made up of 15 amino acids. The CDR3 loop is CASSSAGLGLRLAFF.

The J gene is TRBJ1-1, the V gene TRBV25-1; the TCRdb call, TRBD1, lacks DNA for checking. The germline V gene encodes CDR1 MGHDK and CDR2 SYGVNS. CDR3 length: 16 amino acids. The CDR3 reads CASSEFGGWGNTEAFF.

CDR3 protein: CASSPPSGTGAFF. The chain employs TRBV18 and TRBJ1-1. Germline values: CDR1 KGHSH, CDR2 LQKENI. The CDR3 contains 13 residues.

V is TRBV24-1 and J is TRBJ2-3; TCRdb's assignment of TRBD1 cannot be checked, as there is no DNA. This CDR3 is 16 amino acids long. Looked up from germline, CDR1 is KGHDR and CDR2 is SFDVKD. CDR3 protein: CATSTTRQGFGDTQYF.

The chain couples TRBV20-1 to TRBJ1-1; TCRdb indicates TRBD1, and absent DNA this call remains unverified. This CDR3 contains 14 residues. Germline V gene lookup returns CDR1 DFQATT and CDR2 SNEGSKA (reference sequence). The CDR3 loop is CSAIPLTGGTEAFF.

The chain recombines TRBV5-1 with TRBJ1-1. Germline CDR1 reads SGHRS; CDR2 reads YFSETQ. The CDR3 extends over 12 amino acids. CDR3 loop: CASSLLGPEAFF.

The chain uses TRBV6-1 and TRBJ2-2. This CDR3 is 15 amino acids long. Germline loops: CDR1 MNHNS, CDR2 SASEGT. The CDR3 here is CASSGAGVYTGELFF.

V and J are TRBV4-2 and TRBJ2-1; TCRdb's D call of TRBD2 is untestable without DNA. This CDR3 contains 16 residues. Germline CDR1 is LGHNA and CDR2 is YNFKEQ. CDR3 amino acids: CASRREAGLTYNEQFF.

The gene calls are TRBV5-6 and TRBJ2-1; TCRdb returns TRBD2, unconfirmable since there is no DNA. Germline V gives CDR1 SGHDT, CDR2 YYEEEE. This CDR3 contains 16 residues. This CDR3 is CASSWTLAELYNEQFF.

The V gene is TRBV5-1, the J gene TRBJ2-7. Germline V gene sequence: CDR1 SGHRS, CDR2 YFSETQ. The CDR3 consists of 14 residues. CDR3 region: CASSADLPFYEQYF.

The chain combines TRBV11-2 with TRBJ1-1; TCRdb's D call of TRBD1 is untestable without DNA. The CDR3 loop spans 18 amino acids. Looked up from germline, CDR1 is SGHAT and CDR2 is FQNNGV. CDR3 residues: CASSSPWKGGRSYTEAFF.

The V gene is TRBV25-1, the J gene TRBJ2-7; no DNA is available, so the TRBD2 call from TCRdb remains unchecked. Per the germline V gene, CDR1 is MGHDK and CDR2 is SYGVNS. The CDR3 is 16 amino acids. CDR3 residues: CASIARGTSGSYEQYF.

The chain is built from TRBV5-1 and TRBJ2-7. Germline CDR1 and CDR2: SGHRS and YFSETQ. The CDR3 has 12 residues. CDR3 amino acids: CASSSGLKEQYF.

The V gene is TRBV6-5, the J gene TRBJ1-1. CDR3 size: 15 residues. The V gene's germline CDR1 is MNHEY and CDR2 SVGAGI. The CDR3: CASSYQGGVVTEAFF.

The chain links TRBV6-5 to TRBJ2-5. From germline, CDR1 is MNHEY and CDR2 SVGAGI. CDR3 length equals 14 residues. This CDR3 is CASSDGMFPETQYF.

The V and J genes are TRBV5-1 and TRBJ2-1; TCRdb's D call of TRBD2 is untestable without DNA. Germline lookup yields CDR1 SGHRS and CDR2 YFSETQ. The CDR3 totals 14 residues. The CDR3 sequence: CASSFQREYNEQFF.

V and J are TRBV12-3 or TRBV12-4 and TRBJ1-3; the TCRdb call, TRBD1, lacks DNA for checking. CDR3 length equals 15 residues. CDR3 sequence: CASSFMSRSGNTIYF.

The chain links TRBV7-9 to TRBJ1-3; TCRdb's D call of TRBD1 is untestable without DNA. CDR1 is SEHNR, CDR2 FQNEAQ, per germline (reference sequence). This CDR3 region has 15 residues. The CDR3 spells CASSSPGQGKDTIYF. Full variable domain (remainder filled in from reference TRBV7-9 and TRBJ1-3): DTGVSQNPRHKITKRGQNVTFRCDPISEHNRLYWYRQTLGQGPEFLTYFQNEAQLEKSRLLSDRFSAERPKGSFSTLEIQRTEQGDSAMYLCASSSPGQGKDTIYFGEGSWLTVV.

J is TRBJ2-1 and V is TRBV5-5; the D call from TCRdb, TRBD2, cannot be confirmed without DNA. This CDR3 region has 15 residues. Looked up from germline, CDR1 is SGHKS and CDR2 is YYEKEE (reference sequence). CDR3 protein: CASSSGLVGRYEQFF.

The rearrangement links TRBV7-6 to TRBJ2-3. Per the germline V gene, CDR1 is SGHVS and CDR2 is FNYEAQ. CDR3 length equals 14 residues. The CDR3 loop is CASTFSGQSDTQYF.